The 26 T cell receptor beta chains in this list originate from one sample, sequenced in a study of shared clonotypes between healthy human individuals. Clones were sequenced by immunoSEQ multiplex PCR, and TCRdb holds only the in-frame ones, with some missing. Among approximately 1.5 million clones, just under 99% were seen once, and the ten largest hold about 0.4%. The sequenced material came from naive CD4+ T cells sorted from blood. Subset given: CD45RA+ positively selected. These receptors came from a man younger than 45 in good health.

This clone was counted a single time. The chain recombines TRBV11-2 with TRBJ2-5, with a weak D call TRBD2 (6 bases). CDR3 length: 16 amino acids. Between the trimmed V and J ends, which lost 7 bases and 3 bases, there was a span of 21 bases. The germline CDR1 and CDR2 sequences are SGHAT and FQNNGV. The CDR3 reads CASTPTWTTTKETQYF. CDR3 nucleotide sequence: TGTGCCAGCACCCCAACCTGGACTACTACGAAAGAGACCCAGTACTTC. Full variable domain (remainder filled in from reference TRBV11-2 and TRBJ2-5): EAGVAQSPRYKIIEKRQSVAFWCNPISGHATLYWYQQILGQGPKLLIQFQNNGVVDDSQLPKDRFSAERLKGVDSTLKIQPAKLEDSAVYLCASTPTWTTTKETQYFGPGTRLLVL.

J is TRBJ2-4 and V is TRBV6-1; TRBD2 aligns across 9 bases. Germline-derived CDR1 and CDR2 are MNHNS and SASEGT. The CDR3 has 13 residues. V trimming: 4 bases; J trimming: 9 bases; junction bases outside the gene matches: 4. In nucleotides, the CDR3 is TGTGCCAGCAGTGCTGGACTAGCGCTCATTCAGTACTTC. Its translation is CASSAGLALIQYF.

This sequence joins TRBV9 and TRBJ2-2, with D possibly matching TRBD1 (6 bases). The V end was cut by 4 bases, the J end by 4 bases, with 14 bases between. The CDR3 runs to 15 residues. Germline V gives CDR1 SGDLS, CDR2 YYNGEE. DNA of the CDR3: TGTGCCAGCAGCTCGACAGGTCGTGGCACCGGGGAGCTGTTTTTT. This gives the protein CASSSTGRGTGELFF.

The J gene is TRBJ2-7, the V gene TRBV4-1, with D unresolved. This CDR3 is 13 amino acids long. In germline, CDR1 is MGHRA, CDR2 YSYEKL. Trimming left V 4 bases short and J 2 bases short, with 9 bases between. The CDR3 nucleotides are TGCGCCAGCAGCCCAGGCCCCCCCTACGAGCAGTACTTC. Its protein is CASSPGPPYEQYF.

J is TRBJ2-7 and V is TRBV30; tentative D call: TRBD1 (5 bases). V was shortened by 0 bases and J by 2 bases, with 11 bases between the two germline ends. The CDR3 sequence is 14 residues long. The V gene's germline CDR1 is GTSNPN and CDR2 SVGIG (reference sequence). CDR3 DNA: TGTGCCTGGAGTGTCTGGTCAGGGACCTACGAGCAGTACTTC. Its protein is CAWSVWSGTYEQYF.

The gene calls are TRBV2 and TRBJ2-2; a weak D match, TRBD2 (6 bases). The CDR3 is 13 residues long. Trimming left V 7 bases short and J 6 bases short, with 12 bases between. CDR1 is SNHLY and CDR2 is FYNNEI in the germline V gene. CDR3 sequence (DNA): TGTGCCAGCACAGGTTGGGGGGCCGGGGAGCTGTTTTTT. This translates into CASTGWGAGELFF.

This chain uses TRBV30 with TRBJ1-2, with a weak D call TRBD1 (5 bases). This CDR3 comprises 13 residues. Germline V gene sequence: CDR1 GTSNPN, CDR2 SVGIG (reference sequence). The V gene lost 7 bases and the J gene lost 7 bases, with 19 bases spanning the gap. The CDR3 bases are TGTGCCTTTGGAGGTCTAAGGGGAGGTGGCTACACCTTC. Its translation: CAFGGLRGGGYTF.

The genes are TRBV5-1 and TRBJ1-3, with TRBD1 matching over 7 bases. Trimming at V came to 4 bases and at J to 2 bases, leaving 6 bases not matched to a gene. CDR1 and CDR2 (germline): SGHRS, YFSETQ. This CDR3 is 15 amino acids long. CDR3 sequence (DNA): TGCGCCAGCAGCGCGGAGGGGGCGGCTGGAAACACCATATATTTT. Translated: CASSAEGAAGNTIYF.

The count of this clone is one. Other nucleotide sequences in the sample specify the same CDR3. The chain joins TRBV7-3 to TRBJ1-1; TRBD1 matches 7 bases. The CDR3 covers 13 residues. The trim removed 5 bases at V and 4 bases at J, leaving 4 bases unmatched. Germline CDR1 and CDR2: SGHTA and FQGTGA. CDR3: CASSPPGGTEAFF. In nucleotides, the CDR3 is TGTGCCAGCAGCCCGCCAGGGGGCACTGAAGCTTTCTTT.

The gene calls are TRBV7-8 and TRBJ2-1, with 13 bases lining up with TRBD2. This CDR3 contains 17 residues. After removal of 1 base from V and 9 bases from J, the junction contained 9 bases not matched to a gene. Per germline, CDR1 SGHVS and CDR2 FQNEAQ. The CDR3 region is CASSLGGTSGNGGEQFF. The CDR3, as DNA: TGTGCCAGCAGCTTAGGGGGGACTAGCGGGAATGGTGGTGAGCAGTTCTTC.

On this clone itself: Other nucleotide sequences from this sample produce the same CDR3. The chain has TRBV9 and TRBJ2-3, with D unresolved. The CDR3 is made up of 13 amino acids. Trimming took off 0 bases at V and 4 bases at J, with 6 bases between the two ends. The germline V gene encodes CDR1 SGDLS and CDR2 YYNGEE. CDR3 DNA: TGTGCCAGCAGCGTAGTGGTAGCAGATACGCAGTATTTT. Its translation: CASSVVVADTQYF.

V usage is TRBV2 and J usage is TRBJ1-1; D is unresolved. Trimming pared 2 bases from V and 4 bases from J, leaving 5 bases between. The germline gives CDR1 SNHLY, CDR2 FYNNEI. This CDR3 has 12 amino acids. CDR3 nucleotide sequence: TGTGCCAGCAGTGAACCCAGCACTGAAGCTTTCTTT. It is translated as CASSEPSTEAFF.

In regard to this clone: Different DNA sequences within this sample yield the same CDR3. The V and J genes are TRBV18 and TRBJ2-7; no firm D call. Germline lookup yields CDR1 KGHSH and CDR2 LQKENI. CDR3 size: 11 residues. Trimming took off 3 bases at V and 6 bases at J, with 6 bases between the two ends. The CDR3: CASSPGSEQYF. CDR3 bases: TGTGCCAGCTCACCTGGTTCCGAGCAGTACTTC.

The rearrangement joins TRBV11-3 to TRBJ2-5, with D maybe TRBD1 (6 bases). Trimming took 0 bases from V and 5 from J, leaving 10 bases between them. CDR3 length: 14 amino acids. CDR1 is SGHNT and CDR2 is YENEEA in the germline V gene. The CDR3 DNA reads as TGTGCCAGCAGCTTAGAGGGGACATTGGAGACCCAGTACTTC. It codes for CASSLEGTLETQYF.

The rearrangement links TRBV11-3 to TRBJ2-3, with D uncertain. V was trimmed by 2 bases and J by 0 bases, leaving 6 bases between them. Germline CDR1 SGHNT, CDR2 YENEEA. This CDR3 is 14 amino acids long. CDR3 region: CASSLSTSTDTQYF. CDR3 coding DNA: TGTGCCAGCAGCTTATCAACGAGCACAGATACGCAGTATTTT.

The chain links TRBV5-5 to TRBJ2-7, with D maybe TRBD1 (5 bases). Germline V gives CDR1 SGHKS, CDR2 YYEKEE (reference sequence). The V gene lost 2 bases and the J gene lost 5 bases, with 14 bases spanning the gap. CDR3 size: 14 residues. For the CDR3, the DNA is TGTGCCAGCAGCTTAATAGGGGCCAGCCACGAGCAGTACTTC. Residues: CASSLIGASHEQYF.

The chain is built from TRBV5-1 and TRBJ2-2; 9 bases match TRBD2. J gave up 2 bases and V 2 bases, and 4 bases lay outside the gene matches. This CDR3 is 16 amino acids long. Germline V lookup: CDR1 SGHRS, CDR2 YFSETQ. The CDR3 is CASSLGSGSNTGELFF. The CDR3 bases are TGCGCCAGCAGCTTAGGTAGCGGGAGTAACACCGGGGAGCTGTTTTTT.

This sequence joins TRBV4-2 and TRBJ1-1; the match to TRBD1 covers 8 bases. Trimming cost V 3 bases and J 3 bases; bases outside gene matches: 9. Germline V CDR1 and CDR2: LGHNA, YNFKEQ. This CDR3 has 16 amino acids. CDR3 sequence (DNA): TGTGCCAGCAGCCAGGGGACCGGGACAGGCTACACTGAAGCTTTCTTT. Translating gives CASSQGTGTGYTEAFF.

This clone was detected only once. The gene calls are TRBV18 and TRBJ2-3; TRBD1 or TRBD2 may be the D gene (5 bases each). The V end was cut by 4 bases, the J end by 0 bases, with 23 bases between. Looked up from germline, CDR1 is KGHSH and CDR2 is LQKENI. The CDR3 sequence is 19 residues long. CDR3 protein: CASSRTVPGSEGSTDTQYF. As DNA, the CDR3 is TGTGCCAGCTCACGGACCGTGCCAGGGTCAGAGGGCAGCACAGATACGCAGTATTTT.

The genes are TRBV18 and TRBJ2-7, with TRBD2 identical over 16 bases. After removal of 1 base from V and 2 bases from J, the junction contained 2 bases not matched to a gene. Germline V gives CDR1 KGHSH, CDR2 LQKENI. This CDR3 comprises 17 residues. This CDR3 reads CASSPLGTSGRAYEQYF. The CDR3 nucleotides are TGTGCCAGCTCACCACTCGGGACTAGCGGGAGGGCCTACGAGCAGTACTTC.

A word on this clone: Other DNA sequences in this specimen translate into the identical CDR3. The V call is TRBV20-1, the J call TRBJ1-1; D not certain. The germline V gene encodes CDR1 DFQATT and CDR2 SNEGSKA (reference sequence). CDR3 length: 11 residues. Trimming removed 3 bases at V and 2 bases at J, with 4 bases between. The DNA for the CDR3 is TGCAGTGCTAGGCGTAACACTGAAGCTTTCTTT. This sequence encodes CSARRNTEAFF.

The chain has TRBV5-6 and TRBJ1-5; the match to TRBD1 covers 7 bases. The V segment lost 4 bases and the J segment 0 bases; nucleotides outside the gene matches: 4. Germline V gene lookup returns CDR1 SGHDT and CDR2 YYEEEE. This CDR3 contains 15 residues. CDR3 loop: CASSLTGYSNQPQHF. Written as DNA, the CDR3 is TGTGCCAGCAGCCTGACAGGGTATAGCAATCAGCCCCAGCATTTT.

The V gene is TRBV30, the J gene TRBJ2-1; D is perhaps TRBD1 (6 bases). With 3 bases removed from V and 7 bases from J, the gap between germline ends came to 7 bases. The CDR3 totals 11 residues. Germline assignment: CDR1 GTSNPN and CDR2 SVGIG (reference sequence). CDR3 protein: CAWRRGNEQFF. The CDR3 DNA reads TGTGCCTGGAGGAGGGGGAATGAGCAGTTCTTC.

The genes are TRBV9 and TRBJ2-5, with 10 nucleotides matching TRBD1. The length of the CDR3 is 16 residues. Germline-derived CDR1 and CDR2 are SGDLS and YYNGEE. V shed 0 bases, J shed 4 bases, and the junction held 6 bases outside the gene matches. The CDR3 bases are TGTGCCAGCAGCGTAGGGGACAGGGGAGGGAGAGAGACCCAGTACTTC. This gives the protein CASSVGDRGGRETQYF.

This clone has only one observation. This rearrangement joins TRBV6-5 to TRBJ2-7; 7 bases fit TRBD1. This CDR3 has 16 amino acids. The junction had 10 bases not matched to a gene; V was cut back by 2 bases and J by 3 bases. In germline, CDR1 is MNHEY, CDR2 SVGAGI. The CDR3 reads CASSYLGQAPLYEQYF. The DNA for the CDR3 is TGTGCCAGCAGTTACCTCGGACAGGCTCCGCTCTACGAGCAGTACTTC.

Remarks on this clone: The identical CDR3 is also encoded by other nucleotide sequences in the sample. The chain recombines TRBV10-3 with TRBJ1-2; the D gene is possibly TRBD1 (5 bases). The V gene's germline CDR1 is ENHRY and CDR2 SYGVKD. CDR3 size: 12 residues. V was clipped by 4 bases and J by 4 bases, with 7 bases between them. The DNA for the CDR3 is TGTGCCATCAGTGGCGACAGCTATGGCTACACCTTC. As protein: CAISGDSYGYTF.